The source of this T cell receptor beta chain is a study of blood T cell repertoires in COVID-19. Study-wide context: Some COVID-19 samples were acute and others convalescent; all came from the United States, Italy and Spain.

Across 24 US areas, participants ranged in age from 18 to 89 years. Cohort 3 donors were reported recovered after two negative PCRs, clearance, or symptom resolution. Libraries were prepared by immunoSEQ multiplex PCR; TCRdb keeps only in-frame clonotypes and omits some of them. The data contain around 310,000 clones, approximately 89% of them seen just once; the ten biggest clones take up over 8.5%. V was trimmed by 2 bases and J by 7 bases, leaving 9 bases between them. The CDR3 spans 13 residues. Germline V gene lookup returns CDR1 SGDLS and CDR2 YYNGEE. The TCR was taken from a woman in her 30s who had recovered from COVID-19. The rearrangement uses TRBV9 and TRBJ2-2; a weak D match, TRBD1 (6 bases). The sequencing input was PBMCs or T cells enriched from blood (not recorded which). The CDR3 DNA is TGTGCCAGCAGCGTGGGGGCAGGCGGGGAGCTGTTTTTT. Residues: CASSVGAGGELFF.